These 17 T cell receptor beta chains share one sample of origin, sequenced in a study of T cell repertoires in cytomegalovirus infection. Their antigens are not known. TCRdb passed the reads through MiXCR, listing each CDR3 protein once. The sample shows tens of thousands of distinct CDR3 sequences, 15% to 25% of them seen only once. Sequenced material: CD8+ T cells from cultured PBMCs, taken from culture after CMV antigen stimulation. All receptors come from a human donor in good health (CMV status not recorded). Some clones in this sample may be carry-over from other donors' samples.

This clonotype was counted ten times or more. The chain recombines TRBV4-1 with TRBJ2-5; 15 nucleotides agree with TRBD2. Unmatched junction bases numbered 11, after V lost 4 bases and J lost 5 bases. Looked up from germline, CDR1 is MGHRA and CDR2 is YSYEKL. The CDR3 contains 18 residues. The chain's CDR3 is CASSPGLAGGPLLETQYF. The DNA for the CDR3 is TGCGCCAGCAGCCCCGGACTAGCGGGGGGGCCTCTCTTGGAGACCCAGTACTTC.

This chain connects TRBV15 to TRBJ2-7; unclear D gene. The CDR3 spans 13 residues. With 3 bases removed from V and 2 bases from J, the gap between germline ends came to 8 bases. Germline loops: CDR1 LNHNV, CDR2 YYDKDF (reference sequence). Here the CDR3 reads CATSRVQAYEQYF. The CDR3 coding sequence is TGTGCCACCAGCAGGGTACAAGCCTACGAGCAGTACTTC.

The CDR3 region has the DNA TGTGCCAGCAGTTGGCTAGCGGGGGCTCAAGAGACCCAGTACTTC. Protein: CASSWLAGAQETQYF. The gene calls are TRBV27 and TRBJ2-5; 10 nucleotides agree with TRBD2. V was pared by 4 bases and J by 2 bases, with 4 bases of the junction left unmatched. CDR1 and CDR2 (germline): MNHEY, SMNVEV (reference sequence). The CDR3 runs 15 residues.

At least ten counts were recorded for this clonotype. V usage is TRBV7-9 and J usage is TRBJ1-1, with 7 bases fitting TRBD1. CDR3 size: 17 residues. V lost 5 bases to trimming and J lost 2 bases; unmatched junction nucleotides: 14. Germline CDR1 reads SEHNR; CDR2 reads FQNEAQ (reference sequence). This chain's CDR3 is CASSKRQGYVENTEAFF. The CDR3 bases are TGTGCCAGCAGCAAACGACAGGGTTACGTAGAAAACACTGAAGCTTTCTTT.

Written as DNA, the CDR3 is TGTGCCAGCAGCTTAGATGGGGTGAGGGGCTACACCTTC. Translation: CASSLDGVRGYTF. The V and J genes are TRBV11-3 and TRBJ1-2, with D unclear. Trimming pared 0 bases from V and 8 bases from J, leaving 10 bases between. Germline V CDR1 and CDR2: SGHNT, YENEEA. CDR3 length: 13 residues.

This clonotype has a handful of counts. V gene TRBV6-2 or TRBV6-3 combines with J gene TRBJ2-5; D tentatively reads TRBD1 or TRBD2 (5 bases each). The CDR3 has 15 residues. Germline values: CDR1 MNHEY, CDR2 SVGEGT. V lost 9 bases and J 4 bases, leaving 21 bases between the germline ends. This CDR3 is CASTPSGGGGETQYF. Here the CDR3 DNA reads TGTGCCAGTACCCCGTCTGGGGGTGGCGGAGAGACCCAGTACTTC.

The chain has TRBV30 and TRBJ2-7, with 8 bases fitting TRBD2. This CDR3 contains 15 residues. The V gene's germline CDR1 is GTSNPN and CDR2 SVGIG (reference sequence). V dropped 6 bases and J dropped 5; count of bases not matched to a gene: 15. CDR3 DNA: TGTGCCTGCCTTGTTACCGGGACTAGTGAGAACGAGCAGTACTTC. It codes for CACLVTGTSENEQYF.

The chain recombines TRBV5-4 with TRBJ2-1; 8 bases agree with TRBD2. Trimming took 1 base from V and 5 from J; bases not matched to a gene: 2. The germline V gene encodes CDR1 SGHNT and CDR2 YYREEE (reference sequence). The CDR3 extends over 14 amino acids. CDR3 sequence reads: CASSLRRGDNEQFF. The CDR3 region has the DNA TGTGCCAGCAGCTTGAGGCGGGGGGACAATGAGCAGTTCTTC. Full variable domain (remainder filled in from reference TRBV5-4 and TRBJ2-1): ETGVTQSPTHLIKTRGQQVTLRCSSQSGHNTVSWYQQALGQGPQFIFQYYREEENGRGNFPPRFSGLQFPNYSSELNVNALELDDSALYLCASSLRRGDNEQFFGPGTRLTVL.

The chain carries TRBV28 and TRBJ2-7, with TRBD1 matching over 7 bases. The CDR3 is 14 residues long. The V gene end was trimmed by 7 bases and the J gene end by 0 bases; junction bases not matched to a gene: 6. Per germline, CDR1 MDHEN and CDR2 SYDVKM. The CDR3 bases are TGTGCCAGCACCCAGACAGGGAGCTCCTACGAGCAGTACTTC. Protein sequence: CASTQTGSSYEQYF. Full variable domain (outside the CDR3, taken from reference TRBV28 and TRBJ2-7): DVKVTQSSRYLVKRTGEKVFLECVQDMDHENMFWYRQDPGLGLRLIYFSYDVKMKEKGDIPEGYSVSREKKERFSLILESASTNQTSMYLCASTQTGSSYEQYFGPGTRLTVT.

V gene TRBV19 combines with J gene TRBJ1-6; TRBD1 is a possible D gene (6 bases). Per the germline V gene, CDR1 is LNHDA and CDR2 is SQIVND (reference sequence). This CDR3 is built from 15 residues. Trimming stripped 5 bases from V and 1 base from J, with 9 bases between. In DNA, the CDR3 is TGTGCCAGTAGTGAAGGGGGATCCTATAATTCACCCCTCCACTTT. This sequence encodes CASSEGGSYNSPLHF.

This clonotype appeared many times. The chain carries TRBV2 and TRBJ1-1, with a weak D call TRBD1 (6 bases). Looked up from germline, CDR1 is SNHLY and CDR2 is FYNNEI. Trimming took 6 bases from V and 0 from J, leaving 14 bases between them. CDR3 length: 15 amino acids. The CDR3, as DNA: TGTGCCAGCAGGGATCGGGGACACATGAACACTGAAGCTTTCTTT. Translating it yields CASRDRGHMNTEAFF.

The rearrangement links TRBV5-4 to TRBJ2-1; the match to TRBD2 covers 10 bases. Germline loops: CDR1 SGHNT, CDR2 YYREEE (reference sequence). Trimming at V came to 4 bases and at J to 4 bases, leaving 8 bases not matched to a gene. The CDR3 totals 16 residues. Here the CDR3 DNA reads TGTGCCAGCAGCATCCAAGCTAGCGGGAGATACAATGAGCAGTTCTTC. Translated, it gives CASSIQASGRYNEQFF.

This clonotype was seen more than once but under ten times. The chain joins TRBV19 to TRBJ2-5; D ambiguous. The germline V gene has CDR1 LNHDA and CDR2 SQIVND (reference sequence). The CDR3 spans 14 residues. The V gene lost 2 bases and the J gene lost 1 base, with 8 bases spanning the gap. The CDR3 DNA follows: TGTGCCAGTAGTATACGGGTTTCCCAAGAGACCCAGTACTTC. Protein: CASSIRVSQETQYF.

V and J are TRBV6-8 and TRBJ1-2, with D uncertain. Deletions cut 2 bases from V and 3 bases from J, with 7 bases between. Germline V CDR1 and CDR2: MNHGY, SAAAGT. The CDR3 loop spans 13 amino acids. The CDR3 region has the DNA TGTGCCAGCAGTTACGAGGGAGACTATGGCTACACCTTC. Protein: CASSYEGDYGYTF.

In this sample, this clonotype turned up many times. The genes are TRBV12-3 or TRBV12-4 and TRBJ2-5; D gene uncertain. Trimming took off 2 bases at V and 2 bases at J, with 6 bases between the two ends. The CDR3 has 13 amino acids. The CDR3 DNA is TGTGCCAGCAGTTTACCCCCACAAGAGACCCAGTACTTC. This encodes CASSLPPQETQYF.

A few counts support this clonotype. The genes are TRBV7-9 and TRBJ2-7, with TRBD2 identical over 9 bases. V shed 5 bases and J 3 bases; nucleotides not matched to a gene: 5. CDR1 is SEHNR and CDR2 is FQNEAQ in the germline V gene (reference sequence). The CDR3 has 14 residues. The CDR3 protein is CASSAGTSSYEQYF. The CDR3 DNA reads as TGTGCCAGCAGCGCCGGGACTAGCAGCTACGAGCAGTACTTC.

This clonotype was seen at least ten times. V and J are TRBV11-2 and TRBJ2-1; unclear D gene. Trimming left V 0 bases short and J 1 base short, with 7 bases between. CDR1 is SGHAT, CDR2 FQNNGV, per germline. This CDR3 region has 15 residues. In DNA form, the CDR3 reads TGTGCCAGCAGCTTAGATCAACGGTCCTACAATGAGCAGTTCTTC. Encoded protein: CASSLDQRSYNEQFF.